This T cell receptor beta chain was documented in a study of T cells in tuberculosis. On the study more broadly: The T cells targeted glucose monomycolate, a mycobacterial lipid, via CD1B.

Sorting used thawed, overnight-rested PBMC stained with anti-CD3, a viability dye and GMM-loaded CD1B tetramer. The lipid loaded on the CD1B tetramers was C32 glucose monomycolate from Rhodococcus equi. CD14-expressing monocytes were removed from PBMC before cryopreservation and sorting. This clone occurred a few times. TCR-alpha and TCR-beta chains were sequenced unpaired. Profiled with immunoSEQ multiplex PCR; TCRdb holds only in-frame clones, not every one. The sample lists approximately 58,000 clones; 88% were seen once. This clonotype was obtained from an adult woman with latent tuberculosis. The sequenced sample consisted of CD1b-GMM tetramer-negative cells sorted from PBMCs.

The CDR3 reads CASSQEGRRGAYGYTF. The CDR3 nucleotides read TGTGCCAGCAGCCAGGAAGGTCGCAGGGGGGCCTATGGCTACACCTTC. The V and J genes are TRBV11-3 and TRBJ1-2; 7 bases align to TRBD1. V trimming: 5 bases; J trimming: 4 bases; junction bases outside the gene matches: 13. Germline CDR1 is SGHNT and CDR2 is YENEEA. The CDR3 totals 16 residues. The full variable domain, its missing parts supplied by reference TRBV11-3 and TRBJ1-2, is EAGVVQSPRYKIIEKKQPVAFWCNPISGHNTLYWYLQNLGQGPELLIRYENEEAVDDSQLPKDRFSAERLKGVDSTLKIQPAELGDSAVYLCASSQEGRRGAYGYTFGSGTRLTVV.